What follows describes a single T cell receptor (beta chain). The antigen remains unidentified. Other nucleotide sequences in the sample specify the same CDR3. As to time point: week 47, end of study. It was 300 ug of mutant IDH1 20-mer peptide that made up each vaccine dose, given with topical imiquimod. Patients came in for eight vaccinations, in weeks 1, 3, 5, 7, 11, 15, 19 and 23. Donors had new WHO grade 3 or 4 IDH1-mutant, ATRX-lost astrocytomas. V was pared by 2 bases and J by 4 bases, with 14 bases between. The CDR3 contains 15 residues. Germline-derived CDR1 and CDR2 are LNHNV and YYDKDF (reference sequence). Clones were sequenced by immunoSEQ multiplex PCR, and TCRdb holds only the in-frame ones, with some missing. The top ten hold 2% to 2.5% of the sample, which has tens of thousands of clones, approximately 89% seen once. The record originates from a study of a mutant IDH1 vaccine in newly diagnosed glioma. Study context: Vaccination was launched 4-6 weeks after radiotherapy alone, or with temozolomide cycles.

This chain connects TRBV15 to TRBJ1-1; D call uncertain. The TCR sequence derives from a man between 40 and 49 years old with glioma. The source was PBMCs, collected from a glioma patient whose treatment included an IDH1 peptide vaccine. CDR3 coding DNA: TGTGCCACCAGCAGACCACTTGCCCCGGGCACTGAAGCTTTCTTT. It codes for CATSRPLAPGTEAFF.